What follows describes a single TCR beta chain. Clones were read by immunoSEQ multiplex PCR, and TCRdb kept only the in-frame ones, dropping some. The sample records approximately 260,000 clones, around 92% being singletons. The V gene lost 1 base and the J gene lost 0 bases, with 9 bases spanning the gap. Germline V gene sequence: CDR1 SEHNR, CDR2 FQNEAQ (reference sequence). This CDR3 has 15 residues. The sample comes from a study of blood T cell repertoires in COVID-19. The chain recombines TRBV7-9 with TRBJ1-1, with D perhaps matching TRBD1 (5 bases). The source is a woman aged 55-69 years who had recovered from COVID-19. Source material: PBMCs or T cells enriched from blood (not recorded which). The CDR3 loop is CASSLVRGMNTEAFF. The CDR3 nucleotides are TGTGCCAGCAGCTTAGTAAGGGGTATGAACACTGAAGCTTTCTTT.